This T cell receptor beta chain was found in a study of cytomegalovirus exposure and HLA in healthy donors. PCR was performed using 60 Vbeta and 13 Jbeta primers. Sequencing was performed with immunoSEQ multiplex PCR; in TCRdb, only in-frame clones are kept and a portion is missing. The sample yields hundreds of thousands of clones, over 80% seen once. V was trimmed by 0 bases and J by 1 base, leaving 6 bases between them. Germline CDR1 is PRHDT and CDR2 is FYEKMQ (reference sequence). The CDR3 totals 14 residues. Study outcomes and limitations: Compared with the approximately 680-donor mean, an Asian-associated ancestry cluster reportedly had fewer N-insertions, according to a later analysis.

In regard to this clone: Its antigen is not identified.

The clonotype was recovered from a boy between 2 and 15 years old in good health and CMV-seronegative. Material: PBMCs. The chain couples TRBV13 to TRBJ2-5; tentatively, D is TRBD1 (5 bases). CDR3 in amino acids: CASSLGRAQETQYF. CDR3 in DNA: TGTGCCAGCAGCTTAGGCAGGGCCCAAGAGACCCAGTACTTC.